The clone carrying this T cell receptor (beta chain) was seen only a few times. As yet, its antigen is unknown. These data come from a study of beta chain features in type 1 diabetes. Study-level information: The patients were much like the healthy donors in age, gender and cell yields.

Of the isolated RNA, all was reverse transcribed, and so the sequenced material was expressed TCRB transcripts. Profiling relied on immunoSEQ multiplex PCR, and the TCRdb table lists in-frame clones only, not all of them. The table includes more than 550,000 clones, over 11% detected once. Regarding the study as a whole: There was a moderate but significant shortening of TCRB CDR3s in all four CD4+ subsets of Type 1 diabetes patients.

Germline V CDR1 and CDR2: LNHNV, YYDKDF (reference sequence). This CDR3 region has 14 residues. With 6 bases removed from V and 2 bases from J, the gap between germline ends came to 11 bases. The V and J genes are TRBV15 and TRBJ1-3; D ambiguous. The TCR sequence derives from a man between 18 and 29 years old with type 1 diabetes. The sample taken for sequencing was naive CD4+ T cells from blood. CDR3: CATSPASTGNTIYF. The CDR3 nucleotides are TGTGCCACCAGTCCCGCTTCGACTGGAAACACCATATATTTT.